This is a list of T cell receptor beta chains from one sample in a study of human T cells and chemical hapten exposure. TCRdb fed the RACE reads into MiXCR, producing one record per CDR3 protein. The table has around 95,000 distinct CDR3 sequences, 10% to 14% seen once; the top ten hold about 3.1%. Sequences were derived from whole blood, sampled in connection with sensitization to the hapten diphenylcyclopropenone (DPC). These TCRs come from a woman in her sixties or seventies with alopecia areata. Some clones in this sample may be carry-over from other donors' samples. Both conserved end residues are part of each CDR3. D genes are given only for firm matches. Some rows have no size entry. The others give once, few or many, or a class for an expanded clone.

d_call: TRBD1; clone_size: few; j_call: TRBJ1-1; v_call: TRBV18; cdr3_aa: CASSPSTGAATEAFF; cdr3_nt: TGTGCCAGCTCACCGTCGACAGGGGCGGCCACTGAAGCTTTCTTT
d_call: TRBD1; clone_size: -; j_call: TRBJ1-4; v_call: TRBV20-1; cdr3_aa: CSAHETGTGGEKLFF; cdr3_nt: TGCAGTGCCCACGAGACCGGGACAGGTGGTGAAAAACTGTTTTTT
d_call: TRBD1; clone_size: many; j_call: TRBJ2-2; v_call: TRBV9; cdr3_aa: CASSVDIGTVTGELFF; cdr3_nt: TGTGCCAGCAGCGTAGATATTGGGACAGTCACCGGGGAGCTGTTTTTT
d_call: -; clone_size: many; j_call: TRBJ1-2; v_call: TRBV18; cdr3_aa: CASSQGEGHGYTF; cdr3_nt: TGTGCCAGCTCACAAGGGGAGGGCCATGGCTACACCTTC
d_call: -; clone_size: few; j_call: TRBJ1-4; v_call: TRBV11-2; cdr3_aa: CASSFSAEKLFF; cdr3_nt: TGTGCCAGCAGCTTTAGTGCGGAAAAACTGTTTTTT
d_call: -; clone_size: many; j_call: TRBJ1-6; v_call: TRBV19; cdr3_aa: CASSIVQQGLNSPLHF; cdr3_nt: TGTGCCAGTAGTATAGTTCAACAGGGACTCAATTCACCCCTCCACTTT
d_call: TRBD1; clone_size: few; j_call: TRBJ1-4; v_call: TRBV29-1; cdr3_aa: CSVAETGSGEKLFF; cdr3_nt: TGCAGCGTCGCAGAGACAGGGAGCGGGGAAAAACTGTTTTTT
d_call: TRBD1; clone_size: many; j_call: TRBJ2-7; v_call: TRBV6-5; cdr3_aa: CASRDRQLGQYF; cdr3_nt: TGTGCCAGCCGGGACAGGCAGTTAGGACAGTACTTC
d_call: TRBD2; clone_size: -; j_call: TRBJ2-5; v_call: TRBV4-2; cdr3_aa: CASSLSGGAQETQYF; cdr3_nt: TGTGCCAGCAGCCTCAGCGGGGGGGCCCAAGAGACCCAGTACTTC
d_call: -; clone_size: -; j_call: TRBJ2-5; v_call: TRBV18; cdr3_aa: CASSRGTVTGETQYF; cdr3_nt: TGTGCCAGCTCGCGCGGGACCGTTACGGGAGAGACCCAGTACTTC
d_call: -; clone_size: many; j_call: TRBJ1-6; v_call: TRBV12-3/TRBV12-4; cdr3_aa: CASSPELQGNSPLHF; cdr3_nt: TGTGCCAGCAGTCCAGAGCTACAGGGTAATTCACCCCTCCACTTT
d_call: -; clone_size: few; j_call: TRBJ2-3; v_call: TRBV29-1; cdr3_aa: CSVEETGNSPDTQYF; cdr3_nt: TGCAGCGTTGAAGAGACGGGGAATTCCCCAGATACGCAGTATTTT
d_call: -; clone_size: few; j_call: TRBJ2-5; v_call: TRBV11-1; cdr3_aa: CASSLAGTSRETQYF; cdr3_nt: TGTGCCAGCAGCTTAGCTGGGACGTCGAGGGAGACCCAGTACTTC
d_call: -; clone_size: few; j_call: TRBJ1-1; v_call: TRBV2; cdr3_aa: CASSVGGTEAFF; cdr3_nt: TGTGCCAGCAGTGTTGGCGGCACTGAAGCTTTCTTT
d_call: -; clone_size: few; j_call: TRBJ2-2; v_call: TRBV11-2; cdr3_aa: CASSLGGHYTGELFF; cdr3_nt: TGTGCCAGCAGCTTAGGTGGGCACTACACCGGGGAGCTGTTTTTT
d_call: -; clone_size: many; j_call: TRBJ1-1; v_call: TRBV5-1; cdr3_aa: CASSLSSANTEAFF; cdr3_nt: TGCGCCAGCAGCTTGTCATCCGCGAACACTGAAGCTTTCTTT
d_call: TRBD1; clone_size: -; j_call: TRBJ2-3; v_call: TRBV6-2/TRBV6-3; cdr3_aa: CASINEGRGRTDTQYF; cdr3_nt: TGTGCCAGCATCAACGAGGGCAGGGGGCGGACAGATACGCAGTATTTT
d_call: TRBD1; clone_size: -; j_call: TRBJ2-1; v_call: TRBV6-5; cdr3_aa: CASSPRQGAEVNEQFF; cdr3_nt: TGTGCCAGCAGTCCACGACAGGGGGCTGAGGTCAATGAGCAGTTCTTC
d_call: TRBD2; clone_size: few; j_call: TRBJ2-1; v_call: TRBV27; cdr3_aa: CASSRLGPLYLAGGSEQFF; cdr3_nt: TGTGCCAGCAGTCGTCTAGGACCCCTTTACTTAGCGGGGGGAAGTGAGCAGTTCTTC
d_call: -; clone_size: -; j_call: TRBJ2-7; v_call: TRBV20-1; cdr3_aa: CSAPGDDYEQYF; cdr3_nt: TGCAGTGCCCCCGGGGACGACTACGAGCAGTACTTC
d_call: -; clone_size: -; j_call: TRBJ2-3; v_call: TRBV10-3; cdr3_aa: CAISESRSTDTQYF; cdr3_nt: TGTGCCATCAGTGAGTCCCGAAGCACAGATACGCAGTATTTT
d_call: -; clone_size: -; j_call: TRBJ1-5; v_call: TRBV3-1; cdr3_aa: CASSQDSLWQPQHF; cdr3_nt: TGTGCCAGCAGCCAAGATTCCCTTTGGCAGCCCCAGCATTTT
d_call: -; clone_size: few; j_call: TRBJ2-7; v_call: TRBV6-1; cdr3_aa: CASSGDLAVGQYF; cdr3_nt: TGTGCCAGCAGTGGAGACCTTGCCGTGGGGCAGTACTTC
d_call: TRBD2; clone_size: many; j_call: TRBJ2-3; v_call: TRBV9; cdr3_aa: CASSVGSAAGADTQYF; cdr3_nt: TGTGCCAGCAGCGTAGGGTCTGCAGCGGGGGCAGATACGCAGTATTTT
d_call: TRBD1; clone_size: -; j_call: TRBJ1-6; v_call: TRBV6-5; cdr3_aa: CASRRSGQGNSPLHF; cdr3_nt: TGTGCCAGCAGACGGTCCGGACAGGGTAATTCACCCCTCCACTTT
d_call: -; clone_size: few; j_call: TRBJ2-5; v_call: TRBV7-6; cdr3_aa: CASSQNFQETQYF; cdr3_nt: TGTGCCAGCAGCCAGAATTTCCAAGAGACCCAGTACTTC
d_call: -; clone_size: many; j_call: TRBJ1-2; v_call: TRBV18; cdr3_aa: CASSPGGTRNYGYTF; cdr3_nt: TGTGCCAGCTCCCCTGGAGGGACAAGGAACTATGGCTACACCTTC
d_call: -; clone_size: many; j_call: TRBJ1-1; v_call: TRBV7-7; cdr3_aa: CASSPWVNTEAFF; cdr3_nt: TGTGCTAGCAGCCCCTGGGTAAACACTGAAGCTTTCTTT
d_call: TRBD1; clone_size: -; j_call: TRBJ2-4; v_call: TRBV12-3/TRBV12-4; cdr3_aa: CASSSGQGDIQYF; cdr3_nt: TGTGCCAGCAGTTCCGGACAGGGGGACATTCAGTACTTC
d_call: -; clone_size: many; j_call: TRBJ2-1; v_call: TRBV5-1; cdr3_aa: CASSAESYNEQFF; cdr3_nt: TGCGCCAGCAGTGCCGAATCTTACAATGAGCAGTTCTTC
d_call: -; clone_size: few; j_call: TRBJ2-7; v_call: TRBV27; cdr3_aa: CASSFRGPTGEQYF; cdr3_nt: TGTGCCAGCAGTTTTCGAGGACCGACCGGCGAGCAGTACTTC
d_call: TRBD1; clone_size: many; j_call: TRBJ2-1; v_call: TRBV6-6; cdr3_aa: CASSDVGQGFDNEQFF; cdr3_nt: TGTGCCAGCAGTGACGTGGGACAGGGCTTCGACAATGAGCAGTTCTTC
d_call: -; clone_size: many; j_call: TRBJ1-1; v_call: TRBV6-5; cdr3_aa: CASSPRFGGTEAFF; cdr3_nt: TGTGCCAGCAGCCCTCGCTTCGGAGGCACTGAAGCTTTCTTT
d_call: TRBD1; clone_size: many; j_call: TRBJ2-1; v_call: TRBV7-9; cdr3_aa: CASSWGQGADNEQFF; cdr3_nt: TGTGCCAGCAGCTGGGGACAGGGGGCTGACAATGAGCAGTTCTTC
d_call: -; clone_size: few; j_call: TRBJ1-1; v_call: TRBV7-2; cdr3_aa: CASSLRGARVNTEAFF; cdr3_nt: TGTGCCAGCAGCTTAAGGGGGGCGCGGGTGAACACTGAAGCTTTCTTT